This TCR beta chain originates from a study of T cells expressing NK-cell markers. It was by 5'RACE template switching with UMIs that TCR beta cDNA was made. TCRdb re-analyzed the 5' RACE reads; it lists each CDR3 protein once, without DNA. In total, the table holds roughly 420,000 distinct CDR3 sequences. CDR1 is SGDLS, CDR2 YYNGEE, per germline. CDR3 length equals 15 residues. This clonotype was obtained from a woman aged 18 to 75 in good health. Sequencing input: blood T cells: a sorted CD56 or NKG2C T cell subset, CD4+ or CD8+ T cells, or bulk PBMC T cells (not recorded which). The chain combines TRBV9 with TRBJ2-2; without DNA, the TCRdb call of TRBD2 cannot be checked. The CDR3 sequence is CASSANLAGAGELFF.